These 17 T cell receptor beta chains originate from one sample sequenced in a study of shared clonotypes between healthy human individuals (dated by TCRdb to about 2020). The method was the immunoSEQ multiplex PCR assay. The table was pulled from immuneACCESS by TCRdb, which kept in-frame rearrangements only. Such tables lose some clones; where checked, under half of the loss comes from unresolved V genes, and the rest has no known cause. The sample profile shows approximately 500,000 clones; about 96% of them were found once. Of the sample, 0.06% falls within the top ten clones. The sample consisted of naive CD4+ T cells sorted from blood. The cell subset or site label on this specimen signifies: CD45RA+ positively selected. The receptors were sampled from a woman aged 30 to 39 in good health.

The chain joins TRBV28 to TRBJ2-5; TRBD2 matches 8 bases. V dropped 6 bases and J dropped 3; count of bases not matched to a gene: 6. The length of the CDR3 is 14 residues. Germline V CDR1 and CDR2: MDHEN, SYDVKM. CDR3 protein: CASRVAGGEETQYF. The DNA of the CDR3 is TGTGCCAGCAGGGTCGCGGGGGGTGAAGAGACCCAGTACTTC.

This chain joins TRBV30 and TRBJ2-1; D is unresolved. The CDR3 totals 12 residues. V dropped 2 bases and J dropped 3 bases, with 5 bases sitting between them. CDR1 and CDR2 (germline): GTSNPN, SVGIG (reference sequence). CDR3 residues: CAWSPDYNEQFF. In nucleotides, the CDR3 is TGTGCCTGGAGTCCGGACTACAATGAGCAGTTCTTC.

V gene TRBV5-1 combines with J gene TRBJ2-7, with TRBD2 matching over 8 bases. Germline values: CDR1 SGHRS, CDR2 YFSETQ. This CDR3 is 15 amino acids long. V shed 6 bases and J 0 bases; nucleotides not matched to a gene: 8. The CDR3, as DNA: TGCGCCAGCAACGGCGTTCGGGGGGGCTCCTACGAGCAGTACTTC. Translating gives CASNGVRGGSYEQYF.

The count of this clone is one. The chain has TRBV4-1 and TRBJ1-1; D unresolved. The germline V gene encodes CDR1 MGHRA and CDR2 YSYEKL. The V end lost 4 bases, the J end lost 4 bases, and 10 bases lay between the germline ends. This CDR3 is built from 13 residues. CDR3 protein: CASSLREGTEAFF. In DNA form, the CDR3 reads TGCGCCAGCAGCCTTAGGGAGGGCACTGAAGCTTTCTTT.

The J gene is TRBJ1-3, the V gene TRBV5-4; D call uncertain. The CDR3 runs 14 residues. CDR1 and CDR2 (germline): SGHNT, YYREEE (reference sequence). V was trimmed by 4 bases and J by 0 bases, leaving 8 bases between them. CDR3 in DNA: TGTGCCAGCAGCGAAGATATCTCTGGAAACACCATATATTTT. Translating it yields CASSEDISGNTIYF.

The chain couples TRBV5-1 to TRBJ2-7; TRBD1 agrees at 8 bases. Germline CDR1 reads SGHRS; CDR2 reads YFSETQ. The length of the CDR3 is 15 residues. V trimming: 0 bases; J trimming: 2 bases; junction bases outside the gene matches: 4. In nucleotides, the CDR3 is TGCGCCAGCAGCTTGGCGGCAGGGGGCACCTACGAGCAGTACTTC. It specifies CASSLAAGGTYEQYF.

The chain joins TRBV5-1 to TRBJ2-5; TRBD2 matches at 7 bases. The CDR3 has 14 amino acids. CDR1 is SGHRS and CDR2 is YFSETQ in the germline V gene. V dropped 0 bases and J dropped 3; count of bases not matched to a gene: 2. The CDR3 loop reads CASSLGGTKETQYF. CDR3 in DNA: TGCGCCAGCAGCTTGGGTGGGACTAAAGAGACCCAGTACTTC.

To note about this clone: The same CDR3 also results from other DNA sequences found in this sample. V usage is TRBV18 and J usage is TRBJ2-7, with 10 bases aligning to TRBD1. Germline CDR1 and CDR2: KGHSH and LQKENI. This CDR3 comprises 15 residues. Trimming took 6 bases from V and 4 from J; bases not matched to a gene: 9. The CDR3: CASSRDRGSPYEQYF. As DNA, the CDR3 is TGTGCCAGCTCTCGGGACAGGGGTTCCCCTTACGAGCAGTACTTC. The variable domain in full, completed from reference TRBV18 and TRBJ2-7, reads NAGVMQNPRHLVRRRGQEARLRCSPMKGHSHVYWYRQLPEEGLKFMVYLQKENIIDESGMPKERFSAEFPKEGPSILRIQQVVRGDSAAYFCASSRDRGSPYEQYFGPGTRLTVT.

The chain combines TRBV5-4 with TRBJ2-5, with TRBD2 matching over 9 bases. CDR3 length equals 15 residues. Trimming cost V 4 bases and J 4 bases; bases outside gene matches: 8. The V gene's germline CDR1 is SGHNT and CDR2 YYREEE (reference sequence). The DNA for the CDR3 is TGTGCCAGCAGCCGAATAGCGGGAGCGTTAGAGACCCAGTACTTC. Translation gives CASSRIAGALETQYF.

This sequence joins TRBV27 and TRBJ2-7; tentative D call: TRBD1 (6 bases). Germline CDR1 reads MNHEY; CDR2 reads SMNVEV (reference sequence). CDR3 size: 14 residues. Trimming removed 5 bases from V and 3 bases from J, with 14 bases in between. In nucleotides, the CDR3 is TGTGCCAGCAGTCCGCACCGGGACAACTACGAGCAGTACTTC. It codes for CASSPHRDNYEQYF.

The V gene is TRBV6-6, the J gene TRBJ2-1, with 7 bases aligning to TRBD2. Germline V gene sequence: CDR1 MNHNY, CDR2 SVGAGI (reference sequence). Trimming at V came to 4 bases and at J to 13 bases, leaving 7 bases not matched to a gene. This CDR3 has 12 amino acids. The CDR3 loop is CASSSTSEYQFF. Written as DNA, the CDR3 is TGTGCCAGCAGTTCAACTAGCGAGTACCAGTTCTTC.

The chain employs TRBV7-9 and TRBJ2-7, with D perhaps TRBD1 or TRBD2 (5 bases each). The CDR3 consists of 15 residues. Trimming took off 2 bases at V and 5 bases at J, with 16 bases between the two ends. From germline, CDR1 is SEHNR and CDR2 FQNEAQ (reference sequence). The CDR3 coding sequence is TGTGCCAGCAGCTTAACCGGGACCTCGGGAAACGAGCAGTACTTC. It translates to CASSLTGTSGNEQYF.

The chain combines TRBV5-1 with TRBJ2-3; 9 bases are shared with TRBD2. The CDR3 spans 14 residues. Germline lookup yields CDR1 SGHRS and CDR2 YFSETQ. Germline trimming cut 4 bases from V and 4 bases from J; bases unmatched to any gene: 4. The CDR3 region is CASSTGLAPDTQYF. The CDR3 coding sequence is TGCGCCAGCAGCACGGGACTAGCCCCAGATACGCAGTATTTT.

The chain uses TRBV7-3 and TRBJ2-2; D might be TRBD2 (5 bases). V was pared by 0 bases and J by 1 base, with 12 bases between. The CDR3 spans 17 residues. Germline assignment: CDR1 SGHTA and CDR2 FQGTGA. The CDR3 DNA follows: TGTGCCAGCAGCTTAACGCATGCCGGGAAGAACACCGGGGAGCTGTTTTTT. This translates into CASSLTHAGKNTGELFF.

The chain uses TRBV5-1 and TRBJ2-7; TRBD2 might be the D (6 bases). CDR1 SGHRS and CDR2 YFSETQ come from the germline V gene. The CDR3 is 15 residues long. V was shortened by 0 bases and J by 0 bases, with 10 bases between the two germline ends. The CDR3 nucleotides are TGCGCCAGCAGCTTGGCGGGGGTGGGCTCCTACGAGCAGTACTTC. Its translation: CASSLAGVGSYEQYF. Filled out from reference TRBV5-1 and TRBJ2-7, the complete variable domain reads KAGVTQTPRYLIKTRGQQVTLSCSPISGHRSVSWYQQTPGQGLQFLFEYFSETQRNKGNFPGRFSGRQFSNSRSEMNVSTLELGDSALYLCASSLAGVGSYEQYFGPGTRLTVT.

Only one count was recorded for this clone. The J gene is TRBJ1-4, the V gene TRBV4-1; the D gene is possibly TRBD1 (5 bases). Germline V lookup: CDR1 MGHRA, CDR2 YSYEKL. The CDR3 totals 16 residues. V lost 1 base to trimming and J lost 7 bases, with 16 bases between them. This chain's CDR3 is CASSQVGDLTREKLFF. The CDR3 nucleotides read TGCGCCAGCAGCCAAGTGGGGGACCTTACCCGTGAAAAACTGTTTTTT.

The chain is built from TRBV25-1 and TRBJ1-1; tentative D call: TRBD1 (5 bases). Trimming left V 1 base short and J 4 bases short, with 13 bases between. The CDR3 contains 15 residues. CDR1 is MGHDK, CDR2 SYGVNS, per germline. The CDR3 here is CASSESGGFLTEAFF. Here the CDR3 DNA reads TGTGCCAGCAGTGAATCTGGGGGGTTCCTCACTGAAGCTTTCTTT.